Included here is one TCR beta chain sequence, with context. Its antigen is currently unknown. Survey level was the resolution at which the v3.0 immunoSEQ assay ran. The repertoire was sequenced with immunoSEQ multiplex PCR; TCRdb's copy has only in-frame clones and lacks some. The sample shows roughly 18,000 clones, nearly 80% of them seen only once. These data are taken from a study of long-term antiretroviral therapy in people with HIV. Study outcomes and limitations: ART adherence, viral resistance and therapy changes were undocumented. Post-ART samples showed increased diversity that remained below transplant donor control levels. Blood draws took place between about 2004 and 2018 and possibly involved older ART regimens.

The sequencing used unsorted PBMCs, collected 0.3 years after starting antiretroviral therapy. The sequence came from a woman aged 45 to 65 with HIV.

In nucleotides, the CDR3 is TGTGCCAGCAGTAAGAAACAGGCAAATGAAAAACTGTTTTTT. Translating gives CASSKKQANEKLFF. The chain couples TRBV27 to TRBJ1-4, with D possibly matching TRBD1 (5 bases). The CDR3 extends over 14 amino acids. Germline CDR1 and CDR2: MNHEY and SMNVEV (reference sequence). V was trimmed by 5 bases and J by 5 bases, leaving 12 bases between them.